Presented here are 17 T cell receptor beta chains from one specimen sequenced in a study of T-cell reconstitution after alpha-beta-depleted transplantation in children. The TCRbeta library was prepared with unique molecular identifiers. Via MiXCR, TCRdb re-called the PCR reads, giving one row per CDR3 protein. The table records fewer than 130,000 distinct CDR3 sequences, 10% to 13% of them present only once. The material was PBMCs from the stem cell graft donor, obtained from the stem cell graft. The origin of the receptors is a human donor who donated a stem cell graft to a child with acute lymphoblastic leukemia.

This sequence joins TRBV12-5 and TRBJ2-4; possible D gene TRBD1, 7 bases. This CDR3 contains 17 residues. Germline V CDR1 and CDR2: LGHNT, FRNRAP. Trimming shortened V by 1 base and J by 2 bases, and 15 bases separated the two germline ends. Here the CDR3 DNA reads TGTGCTAGTGGTTTGGAGGGGGCGGGGAGGACCAAAAACATTCAGTACTTC. The encoded protein is CASGLEGAGRTKNIQYF.

This clonotype was observed many times. The chain combines TRBV20-1 with TRBJ2-2; D perhaps matches TRBD1 (5 bases). The CDR3 has 15 amino acids. Trimming cost V 3 bases and J 0 bases, with 11 bases left between them. The V gene's germline CDR1 is DFQATT and CDR2 SNEGSKA (reference sequence). As DNA, the CDR3 is TGCAGTGCTAGCCCAGACAGCCCGAACACCGGGGAGCTGTTTTTT. It encodes CSASPDSPNTGELFF.

The sample holds many counts of this clonotype. This rearrangement joins TRBV5-1 to TRBJ1-1, with unresolved D. Trimming cost V 2 bases and J 2 bases, with 10 bases left between them. The CDR3 loop spans 14 amino acids. From germline, CDR1 is SGHRS and CDR2 YFSETQ. The CDR3 nucleotides are TGCGCCAGCAGCTTTAGAGGAGGTAACACTGAAGCTTTCTTT. Its translation is CASSFRGGNTEAFF.

This clonotype was detected many times. The V call is TRBV7-2, the J call TRBJ2-3; D may be TRBD1 or TRBD2 (5 bases each). V was pared by 0 bases and J by 2 bases, with 12 bases between. Germline lookup yields CDR1 SGHTA and CDR2 FQGNSA. CDR3 size: 16 residues. CDR3 nucleotide sequence: TGTGCCAGCAGCTTAGCCATCGGGACGGTCACAGATACGCAGTATTTT. Translating it yields CASSLAIGTVTDTQYF.

Many counts were recorded for this clonotype. The chain combines TRBV6-2 or TRBV6-3 with TRBJ2-1, with 8 bases identical to TRBD2. The CDR3 has 17 residues. V lost 5 bases and J lost 0; bases outside the gene matches: 9. CDR1 and CDR2 from the germline V gene are MNHEY and SVGEGT. As DNA, the CDR3 is TGTGCCAGCAGTCCTGTCAGCGGGAGAGGCTCCTACAATGAGCAGTTCTTC. Encoded protein: CASSPVSGRGSYNEQFF.

V is TRBV7-9 and J is TRBJ2-7; 7 bases fit TRBD1. J gave up 5 bases and V 3 bases, and 7 bases lay outside the gene matches. There are 14 residues in the CDR3. Looked up from germline, CDR1 is SEHNR and CDR2 is FQNEAQ (reference sequence). CDR3 bases: TGTGCCAGCAGCTTGGCAGGGGGTTTCGACGAGCAGTACTTC. Encoded protein: CASSLAGGFDEQYF.

This clonotype was counted ten times or more. The gene calls are TRBV5-1 and TRBJ2-7, with D tentatively TRBD1 (7 bases). Germline V gene data show CDR1 as SGHRS and CDR2 as YFSETQ. There are 14 residues in the CDR3. Trimming stripped 9 bases from V and 1 base from J, with 17 bases between. The CDR3 sequence: CANPRGRSSYEQYF. CDR3 DNA: TGCGCCAACCCCAGGGGGAGGTCATCCTACGAGCAGTACTTC.

This clonotype was observed many times. This rearrangement joins TRBV30 to TRBJ2-7; D is possibly TRBD1 or TRBD2 (6 bases each). V lost 0 bases, J lost 0 bases, and 9 bases lay in between. The CDR3 loop spans 14 amino acids. Germline CDR1 GTSNPN, CDR2 SVGIG (reference sequence). DNA for the CDR3: TGTGCCTGGAGTGTAGGGGGGAGCTCCTACGAGCAGTACTTC. It specifies CAWSVGGSSYEQYF.

This clonotype was found many times. This chain connects TRBV20-1 to TRBJ1-6; 9 positions agree with TRBD1. CDR1 and CDR2 from the germline V gene are DFQATT and SNEGSKA (reference sequence). The CDR3 runs 15 residues. Trimming cost V 6 bases and J 5 bases; bases outside gene matches: 8. DNA of the CDR3: TGCAGTGCGCCCAGACAGGGGGAAGATAATTCACCCCTCCACTTT. It yields the protein CSAPRQGEDNSPLHF.

This clonotype was observed at least ten times. The chain combines TRBV24-1 with TRBJ2-1; 12 bases agree with TRBD2. CDR1 and CDR2 from the germline V gene are KGHDR and SFDVKD. Trimming cost V 4 bases and J 2 bases; bases outside gene matches: 8. The CDR3 runs to 18 residues. In nucleotides, the CDR3 is TGTGCCACCAGTGACCCTAGGACTAGCGGGGACACCTACAATGAGCAGTTCTTC. Amino acids: CATSDPRTSGDTYNEQFF.

This clonotype has ten or more counts. The chain is built from TRBV7-9 and TRBJ2-6; D might be TRBD1 (5 bases). CDR1 is SEHNR and CDR2 is FQNEAQ in the germline V gene (reference sequence). Trimming pared 2 bases from V and 0 bases from J, leaving 11 bases between. This CDR3 has 17 amino acids. Here the CDR3 reads CASSLPDSSSGANVLTF. The CDR3 coding sequence is TGTGCCAGCAGCTTACCAGACAGTAGCTCTGGGGCCAACGTCCTGACTTTC.

Regarding this clonotype: It may be a read error: a sequence one base away is much more abundant. The rearrangement joins TRBV11-1 to TRBJ2-7, with D possibly TRBD2 on 6 matching bases. The V gene lost 0 bases and the J gene lost 2 bases, with 14 bases spanning the gap. This CDR3 has 16 residues. CDR1 is SGHAT and CDR2 is FQDESV in the germline V gene (reference sequence). The CDR3 here is CASSLAGGPTPYEQYF. CDR3 in DNA: TGTGCCAGCAGCTTAGCGGGGGGACCAACTCCCTACGAGCAGTACTTC. The entire variable domain, with the rest obtained from reference TRBV11-1 and TRBJ2-7, is as follows: EAEVAQSPRYKITEKSQAVAFWCDPISGHATLYWYRQILGQGPELLVQFQDESVVDDSQLPKDRFSAERLKGVDSTLKIQPAELGDSAMYLCASSLAGGPTPYEQYFGPGTRLTVT.

This clonotype was observed many times. The chain joins TRBV7-2 to TRBJ2-7; D remains ambiguous. CDR1 SGHTA and CDR2 FQGNSA come from the germline V gene. The V end was cut by 8 bases, the J end by 3 bases, with 8 bases between. The CDR3 is made up of 11 amino acids. The CDR3 is CASGFRYEQYF. CDR3 sequence (DNA): TGTGCCAGCGGGTTTCGCTACGAGCAGTACTTC.

This clonotype has ten or more counts. The chain recombines TRBV28 with TRBJ2-7, with TRBD1 identical over 7 bases. Germline CDR1 and CDR2: MDHEN and SYDVKM. V lost 7 bases to trimming and J lost 0 bases; unmatched junction nucleotides: 6. The CDR3 sequence is 14 residues long. The CDR3 DNA sequence: TGTGCCAGCAATCGACAGGGAACCTCCTACGAGCAGTACTTC. Protein sequence: CASNRQGTSYEQYF.

This clonotype showed up just a few times. A much larger clone is a single base away; this may be a read error. The chain couples TRBV11-1 to TRBJ2-4, with D possibly matching TRBD2 (5 bases). The CDR3 consists of 14 residues. Per germline, CDR1 SGHAT and CDR2 FQDESV (reference sequence). Here the CDR3 DNA reads TGTGCCAGCAGCGTCGGGGTAGCCAAAAACAGTCAGTACTTC. Translation: CASSVGVAKNSQYF.

The CDR3 DNA is TGTGCCAGCAGCTTGAAGGGGGTGGACATTCAGTACTTC. This translates into CASSLKGVDIQYF. This chain connects TRBV7-2 to TRBJ2-4, with D tentatively TRBD1 (6 bases). From germline, CDR1 is SGHTA and CDR2 FQGNSA. Trimming took 3 bases from V and 8 from J, leaving 11 bases between them. CDR3 length: 13 residues.

This clonotype appeared many times. This chain links TRBV6-2 or TRBV6-3 with TRBJ2-1; D gene unclear. Looked up from germline, CDR1 is MNHEY and CDR2 is SVGEGT. This CDR3 is 13 amino acids long. V was clipped by 5 bases and J by 2 bases, with 7 bases between them. The CDR3 sequence is CASSPNPYNEQFF. The CDR3 DNA is TGTGCCAGCAGTCCTAACCCCTACAATGAGCAGTTCTTC.